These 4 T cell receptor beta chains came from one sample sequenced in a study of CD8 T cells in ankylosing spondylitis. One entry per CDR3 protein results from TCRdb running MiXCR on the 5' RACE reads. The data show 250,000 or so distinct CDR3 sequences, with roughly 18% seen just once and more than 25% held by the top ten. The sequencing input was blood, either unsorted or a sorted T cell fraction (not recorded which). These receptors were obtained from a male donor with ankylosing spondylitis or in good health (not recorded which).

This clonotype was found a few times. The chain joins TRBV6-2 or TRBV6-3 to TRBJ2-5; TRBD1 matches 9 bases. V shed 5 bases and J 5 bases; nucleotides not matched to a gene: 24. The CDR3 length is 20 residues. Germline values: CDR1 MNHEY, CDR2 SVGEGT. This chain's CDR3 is CASSLAGSAGPGQGVETQYF. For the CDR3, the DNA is TGTGCCAGCAGTCTCGCAGGGTCTGCCGGCCCGGGACAGGGAGTGGAGACCCAGTACTTC.

The CDR3 is CASSQGEGVDEAFF. DNA for the CDR3: TGCGCCAGCAGCCAAGGGGAGGGAGTCGATGAAGCTTTCTTT. This sequence joins TRBV4-1 and TRBJ1-1, with D hard to call. The V end lost 1 base, the J end lost 7 bases, and 13 bases lay between the germline ends. The CDR3 loop spans 14 amino acids. The V gene's germline CDR1 is MGHRA and CDR2 YSYEKL.

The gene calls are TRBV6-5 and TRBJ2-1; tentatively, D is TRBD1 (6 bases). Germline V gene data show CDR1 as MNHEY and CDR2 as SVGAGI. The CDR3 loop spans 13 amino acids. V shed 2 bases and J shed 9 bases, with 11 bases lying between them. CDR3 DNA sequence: TGTGCCAGCAGTTACACAGGGTACGGTGAGCAGTTCTTC. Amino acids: CASSYTGYGEQFF.

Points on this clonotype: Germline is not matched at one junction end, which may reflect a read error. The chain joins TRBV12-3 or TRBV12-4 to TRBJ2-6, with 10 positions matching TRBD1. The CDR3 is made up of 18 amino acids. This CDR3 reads CAISFPGTGDSGANVLTF. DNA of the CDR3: TGTGCCATCAGTTTCCCCGGGACAGGGGACTCTGGGGCCAACGTCCTGACTTTC.